These T cell receptor beta chains were read from a single sample in a study of T cell responses to AZD1222 COVID-19 vaccine. Generated by immunoSEQ multiplex PCR, the TCRdb table keeps only in-frame clones and is missing some. This sample has about 140,000 clones, with roughly 92% found just once. The source was peripheral blood, collected 28 days after the second AZD1222 dose. The receptors were sampled from an adult who received the AZD1222 COVID-19 vaccine. The CDR3 runs from the conserved cysteine through the conserved F or W. The D gene is left open where the match is weak. Expanded clones get a size class; other rows say once, few or many, or leave the size out.

v_gene	abundance	d_gene	j_gene	CDR3nt	CDR3aa
TRBV2	.	.	TRBJ2-1	TGTGCCAGCAGTGATTCGAACTCAAACAATGAGCAGTTCTTC	CASSDSNSNNEQFF
TRBV27	.	.	TRBJ1-1	TGTGCCAGCAGTTTATCGTCCGCCGGCGACACTGAAGCTTTCTTT	CASSLSSAGDTEAFF
TRBV28	.	TRBD2	TRBJ2-1	TGTGCCAGCAGCCTAGCGGGAGACAGGCATGAGCAGTTCTTC	CASSLAGDRHEQFF
TRBV28	once	TRBD1	TRBJ2-7	TGTGCCAGCAGACCACAGGGGGCGCGCGAGCAGTACTTC	CASRPQGAREQYF
TRBV5-1	.	.	TRBJ2-5	TGCGCCAGCACCCCGGGACCGCGAGAGACCCAGTACTTC	CASTPGPRETQYF
TRBV6-5	.	.	TRBJ1-1	TGTGCCAGCAGTTACTCGACCAGATTAGGCACTGAAGCTTTCTTT	CASSYSTRLGTEAFF
TRBV15	.	TRBD2	TRBJ2-7	TGTGCCACCAGCAGACTAGCGGGAGCTTACGAGCAGTACTTC	CATSRLAGAYEQYF
TRBV18	.	.	TRBJ2-7	TGTGCCAGCTCACCACTCACAGGCGACGAGCAGTACTTC	CASSPLTGDEQYF
TRBV10-3	.	.	TRBJ1-2	TGTGCCATCAGTGTAGCAGGGGGCTACACCTTC	CAISVAGGYTF
TRBV30	.	.	TRBJ2-7	TGTGCCTGGAGTCCGTCGGGTAAAGGTTCCTACGAGCAGTACTTC	CAWSPSGKGSYEQYF
TRBV14	.	.	TRBJ1-4	TGTGCCAGCAGCCAAGGTGGGGGCCGCCGCCGCACTAATGAAAAACTGTTTTTT	CASSQGGGRRRTNEKLFF
TRBV19	.	.	TRBJ1-4	TGTGCCAGTAGTATTCGCCCGGGGACTAATGAAAAACTGTTTTTT	CASSIRPGTNEKLFF